A selection of T cell receptor beta chains follows, all from one sample in a study of vaccination and CD4 T cells after COVID-19. One entry per CDR3 protein results from TCRdb running MiXCR on the PCR reads. The sample carries some 15,000 distinct CDR3 sequences, 35% to 40% recorded once. For these TCRs, the target antigens are not known. The sample was CD4+ T cells from blood, cultured in vitro. These receptors came from a human donor who had recovered from COVID-19. Each CDR3 is given with its conserved first and last residue. D genes are given only for firm matches. Part of the rows lack a size; the others show once, few, many or a class for expanded clones.

CDR3 length	V gene	clone size	D gene	J gene	CDR3 DNA	CDR3 protein
15	TRBV5-4	few	.	TRBJ2-1	TGTGCCAGCAGCGCCCTCCCAGCAGGTCCGGATGAGCAGTTCTTC	CASSALPAGPDEQFF
13	TRBV2	.	.	TRBJ1-5	TGTGCCAGCACCACAACAGGGCGGCAGCCCCAGCATTTT	CASTTTGRQPQHF
14	TRBV28	.	.	TRBJ1-3	TGTGCCAGCAGTTCCAGGACGGCCGGAAACACCATATATTTT	CASSSRTAGNTIYF
16	TRBV5-4	few	TRBD2	TRBJ2-2	TGTGCCAGCAGCTCCCTAGCGGGAGGGCCGACCGGGGAGCTGTTTTTT	CASSSLAGGPTGELFF
14	TRBV6-1	.	.	TRBJ1-2	TGTGCCAGCAGTGATATCTCTGTCGCGGTGGGCTACACCTTC	CASSDISVAVGYTF
14	TRBV20-1	.	.	TRBJ2-7	TGCAGTGCTAGTCTCAGGGGTGCGGTAGACGAGCAGTACTTC	CSASLRGAVDEQYF
15	TRBV6-5	.	.	TRBJ2-3	TGTGCCAGCAGTTATAGGGACACTAGCACAGATACGCAGTATTTT	CASSYRDTSTDTQYF
14	TRBV6-1	.	TRBD2	TRBJ2-7	TGTGCCAGCAAGAGGGGACTAGCGGGGTGGGAGCAGTACTTC	CASKRGLAGWEQYF
14	TRBV18	.	.	TRBJ1-1	TGTGCCAGCTCACCAACGCAGGGATTGACTGAAGCTTTCTTT	CASSPTQGLTEAFF
12	TRBV28	.	.	TRBJ1-2	TGTGCCAGCAGTTTATCCAGGGTTGGCTACACCTTC	CASSLSRVGYTF
15	TRBV6-1	.	TRBD1	TRBJ1-5	TGTGCCAGCAGTGTAAGGGGGCTGTCAGATCAGCCCCAGCATTTT	CASSVRGLSDQPQHF
14	TRBV7-2	.	.	TRBJ1-1	TGTGCCAGCAGCTGGACGCCCGGGGACACTGAAGCTTTCTTT	CASSWTPGDTEAFF
16	TRBV28	few	.	TRBJ1-5	TGTGCCAGCAGTCTGCGCATGGGATTACAACTTCGGCCCCAGCATTTT	CASSLRMGLQLRPQHF
13	TRBV20-1	.	TRBD2	TRBJ2-7	TGCAGTGCACGACTAGCGGGAGCCTACGAGCAGTACTTC	CSARLAGAYEQYF
14	TRBV28	.	TRBD1	TRBJ2-1	TGTGCCAGCCTAAGACAGGGGGCTGGGAATGAGCAGTTCTTC	CASLRQGAGNEQFF
18	TRBV20-1	few	TRBD1	TRBJ2-7	TGCAGTGCTAGAGATATTTTGGTAAGCGACAGGGGATGGTTCGAGCAGTACTTC	CSARDILVSDRGWFEQYF
15	TRBV7-6	.	TRBD2	TRBJ2-1	TGTGCCAGCAGCCGAGGGCTAGCGGGGAATAATGAGCAGTTCTTC	CASSRGLAGNNEQFF
15	TRBV5-4	.	TRBD2	TRBJ2-7	TGTGCCAGCAGCGCTCCGGGACTACTGACTTACGAGCAGTACTTC	CASSAPGLLTYEQYF
18	TRBV20-1	few	TRBD2	TRBJ2-5	TGCAGTGCTAGTCCGACGCTAGCGGGAGTAATGTACCAAGAGACCCAGTACTTC	CSASPTLAGVMYQETQYF
14	TRBV20-1	.	.	TRBJ1-3	TGCAGTGCTAGGAGTCCGAGCTCTGGAAACACCATATATTTT	CSARSPSSGNTIYF
17	TRBV7-2	few	.	TRBJ1-2	TGTGCCAGCAGCGCCCTGGGCTGGGGCAGGCCAAACTATGGCTACACCTTC	CASSALGWGRPNYGYTF
13	TRBV19	few	.	TRBJ1-2	TGTGCCAGGGGAACGACGGGGCATGGTGGCTACACCTTC	CARGTTGHGGYTF
11	TRBV15	.	.	TRBJ2-7	TGTGTGGACAAAAAGGGGTACGAGCAGTACTTC	CVDKKGYEQYF
15	TRBV9	.	.	TRBJ2-2	TGTGCCAGCAGCGTCTCCCCGGGATCGGGCGGGGAGCTGTTTTTT	CASSVSPGSGGELFF
15	TRBV6-1	.	TRBD2	TRBJ2-7	TGTGCCAGCAGTGAGATGGCGGGAGACTCCTACGAGCAGTACTTC	CASSEMAGDSYEQYF
17	TRBV7-9	few	.	TRBJ2-6	TGTGCCAGCAGCCCCCGCCAGGCCAGGGAAGGGGCCAACGTCCTGACTTTC	CASSPRQAREGANVLTF
14	TRBV20-1	few	.	TRBJ1-4	TGCAGTGCTCCCTCTGGGGGGGCGGTTGAAAAACTGTTTTTT	CSAPSGGAVEKLFF
15	TRBV20-1	few	.	TRBJ1-1	TGCAGTGCTAGTACGGGACAAGAAATGAACACTGAAGCTTTCTTT	CSASTGQEMNTEAFF
13	TRBV20-1	few	TRBD1	TRBJ1-1	TGCAGTGCCGCAGATACAGGGGTCACTGAAGCTTTCTTT	CSAADTGVTEAFF
18	TRBV20-1	.	TRBD2	TRBJ2-5	TGCAGTGCTAGAGGGAATACAGCGGGAGTAGGTTTTTCAGAGACCCAGTACTTC	CSARGNTAGVGFSETQYF
11	TRBV20-1	.	.	TRBJ1-1	TGCAGTGCTAGGGGGGAAACTGAAGCTTTCTTT	CSARGETEAFF
15	TRBV27	few	TRBD2	TRBJ2-1	TGTGCCAGCAGTATCGCGGGAGGGCCCCCCAATGAGCAGTTCTTC	CASSIAGGPPNEQFF
15	TRBV20-1	.	.	TRBJ2-3	TGCAGTGCTAGAGACCAGGGCGTTCGGGGAGATACGCAGTATTTT	CSARDQGVRGDTQYF
14	TRBV5-1	.	.	TRBJ1-2	TGCGCCAGCAGCTTGGAAGCACATAACTATGGCTACACCTTC	CASSLEAHNYGYTF
14	TRBV28	.	.	TRBJ2-7	TGTGCCAGCAGTACGACTCGTCAGGTCTACGAGCAGTACTTC	CASSTTRQVYEQYF
15	TRBV27	medium-sized	.	TRBJ1-2	TGTGCCAGCAGTTTAAGACAGCCATCTAACTATGGCTACACCTTC	CASSLRQPSNYGYTF